This T cell receptor beta chain derives from a study of blood T cells in healthy people across ages. Then a second PCR, running roughly 7 to 11 cycles, was carried out with a sample-barcoded 5' primer and a J-beta primer mix. TCRdb used MiXCR to reprocess the 5' RACE reads, holding one entry per CDR3 protein. The sample has hundreds of thousands of distinct CDR3 sequences; about 28% are singletons. The CDR3 sequence is 13 residues long. Germline CDR1 SGHDN, CDR2 FVKESK. V lost 7 bases and J 0 bases, leaving 9 bases between the germline ends. These same data were also listed under a study on T cells of mothers and their children.

This sequence joins TRBV14 and TRBJ1-1; D unclear. The sequence was collected from a boy aged 2 to 10 in good health. Sequencing was carried out using blood. The CDR3 DNA follows: TGTGCCAGCACGGCGGTTATGAACACTGAAGCTTTCTTT. This translates into CASTAVMNTEAFF. Full variable domain (missing parts from reference TRBV14 and TRBJ1-1): EAGVTQFPSHSVIEKGQTVTLRCDPISGHDNLYWYRRVMGKEIKFLLHFVKESKQDESGMPNNRFLAERTGGTYSTLKVQPAELEDSGVYFCASTAVMNTEAFFGQGTRLTVV.